A single sample is the source of the 7 T cell receptor beta chains below, sequenced in a study of OX40 agonist ivuxolimab in advanced cancers. The table came from immunoSEQ multiplex PCR; TCRdb's copy has only in-frame clones and leaves some out. This sample has about 38,000 clones; roughly 80% occur once, and the top ten carry 9.5% to 15%. Sequencing was performed on CD4+ or CD8+ T cells sorted from blood, taken in a trial of the OX40 agonist ivuxolimab. Receptor source: an adult with an advanced solid tumor such as melanoma, head and neck, liver or kidney cancer.

J is TRBJ1-2 and V is TRBV4-1, with 9 positions matching TRBD1. CDR1 and CDR2 (germline): MGHRA, YSYEKL. The trim removed 1 base at V and 7 bases at J, leaving 1 base unmatched. This CDR3 is 13 amino acids long. Here the CDR3 DNA reads TGCGCCAGCAGCCAAGGGGACAGGGTTGGCTACACCTTC. The encoded protein is CASSQGDRVGYTF.

V gene TRBV27 combines with J gene TRBJ2-2, with no clear D. This CDR3 comprises 15 residues. Trimming cost V 5 bases and J 2 bases, with 12 bases left between them. Per germline, CDR1 MNHEY and CDR2 SMNVEV (reference sequence). CDR3 bases: TGTGCCAGCAGTCCCCGGACGTTTAACACCGGGGAGCTGTTTTTT. This codes for CASSPRTFNTGELFF.

V and J are TRBV28 and TRBJ2-5; 13 bases are a match to TRBD2. The CDR3 is 16 amino acids. The germline gives CDR1 MDHEN, CDR2 SYDVKM. The J segment lost 4 bases and the V segment lost 6 bases, leaving 8 bases of the junction unmatched. The DNA for the CDR3 is TGTGCCAGCAGCCGCCCCACTAGCGGGAGGGGAGAGACCCAGTACTTC. Its translation: CASSRPTSGRGETQYF.

The chain recombines TRBV5-1 with TRBJ1-1; no definite D call. The CDR3 sequence is 14 residues long. The germline V gene encodes CDR1 SGHRS and CDR2 YFSETQ. V lost 0 bases to trimming and J lost 2 bases, with 8 bases between them. This chain's CDR3 is CASSLGGGNTEAFF. CDR3 in DNA: TGCGCCAGCAGCTTGGGGGGAGGTAACACTGAAGCTTTCTTT.

This clone is categorized as medium-sized (0.01 to 0.1%). This chain links TRBV5-1 with TRBJ1-1; 7 positions agree with TRBD1. Germline V lookup: CDR1 SGHRS, CDR2 YFSETQ. After removal of 7 bases from V and 0 bases from J, the junction contained 3 bases not matched to a gene. The CDR3 has 13 amino acids. CDR3 sequence reads: CASRDSLNTEAFF. The CDR3 nucleotides read TGCGCCAGCCGGGACAGCCTGAACACTGAAGCTTTCTTT. The whole variable domain, filled in from reference TRBV5-1 and TRBJ1-1, reads KAGVTQTPRYLIKTRGQQVTLSCSPISGHRSVSWYQQTPGQGLQFLFEYFSETQRNKGNFPGRFSGRQFSNSRSEMNVSTLELGDSALYLCASRDSLNTEAFFGQGTRLTVV.

The rearrangement uses TRBV6-5 and TRBJ1-6, with 7 nucleotides matching TRBD1. With 2 bases clipped from V and 9 bases from J, the junction kept 4 bases outside the gene matches. The CDR3 spans 14 residues. The germline V gene has CDR1 MNHEY and CDR2 SVGAGI. The CDR3 protein is CASSYGTVSSPLHF. In DNA form, the CDR3 reads TGTGCCAGCAGTTACGGGACAGTTAGTTCACCCCTCCACTTT.

This chain connects TRBV28 to TRBJ1-1; 7 bases match TRBD1. Germline lookup yields CDR1 MDHEN and CDR2 SYDVKM. The V and J ends lost 1 base and 8 bases, in that order; junction bases with no gene match: 10. The CDR3 contains 15 residues. The CDR3, as DNA: TGTGCCAGCAGTTTATCACTTCCATCACAGGGGGAAGCTTTCTTT. Translation gives CASSLSLPSQGEAFF. Combining the CDR3 with reference TRBV28 and TRBJ1-1 gives the whole variable domain DVKVTQSSRYLVKRTGEKVFLECVQDMDHENMFWYRQDPGLGLRLIYFSYDVKMKEKGDIPEGYSVSREKKERFSLILESASTNQTSMYLCASSLSLPSQGEAFFGQGTRLTVV.